This T cell receptor (beta chain) was found in a study of control samples from healthy donors and cancer patients. Measured with immunoSEQ multiplex PCR; TCRdb has only the in-frame clones, and not every one. Among 350,000 to 450,000 clones, approximately 90% were seen once, and the ten largest hold about 6.3%. A few counts support this clone. Looked up from germline, CDR1 is MNHNY and CDR2 is SVGAGI (reference sequence). The V end lost 0 bases, the J end lost 6 bases, and 3 bases lay between the germline ends. The CDR3 covers 12 residues. This sequence originates from a man in his forties or fifties with head and neck cancer. Sequenced sample: PBMCs. This chain joins TRBV6-6 and TRBJ1-5; D call uncertain. CDR3: CASSYSGQPQHF. In DNA, the CDR3 is TGTGCCAGCAGTTACTCGGGTCAGCCCCAGCATTTT.